Listed here are 18 T cell receptor beta chains from one sample, sequenced in a study of blood T cell repertoires in COVID-19. Generated by immunoSEQ multiplex PCR, the TCRdb table keeps only in-frame clones and is missing some. The sample consists of 150,000 to 200,000 clones, around four fifths of them appearing once. The sequenced sample was peripheral blood. Every receptor here comes from a woman aged 25 to 39 with acute or convalescent COVID-19.

V is TRBV6-2 or TRBV6-3 and J is TRBJ2-3; no clear D. V was shortened by 3 bases and J by 2 bases, with 15 bases between the two germline ends. Germline V gives CDR1 MNHEY, CDR2 SVGEGT. This CDR3 is built from 16 residues. CDR3 coding DNA: TGTGCCAGCAGTTATGGGCAATCGCAGGTCACAGATACGCAGTATTTT. Residues: CASSYGQSQVTDTQYF.

This chain links TRBV19 with TRBJ2-1, with 9 bases fitting TRBD2. Germline lookup yields CDR1 LNHDA and CDR2 SQIVND (reference sequence). V lost 5 bases to trimming and J lost 4 bases; unmatched junction nucleotides: 9. This CDR3 contains 16 residues. The CDR3 DNA reads TGTGCCAGTAGTCCCTCATTAAGCGGGGGGTACAATGAGCAGTTCTTC. Translation: CASSPSLSGGYNEQFF.

The chain recombines TRBV6-5 with TRBJ2-7; 9 nucleotides align to TRBD1. CDR3 length equals 12 residues. V shed 10 bases, J shed 5 bases, and the junction held 6 bases outside the gene matches. The germline V gene has CDR1 MNHEY and CDR2 SVGAGI. The CDR3 DNA reads as TGTGCCACCCGGGACAGGGCCCACGAGCAGTACTTC. Amino acid sequence: CATRDRAHEQYF.

The CDR3 DNA reads as TGTGCCAGCAGCAAAGGTATAAAGGGGGCTCTCACAGATACGCAGTATTTT. This gives the protein CASSKGIKGALTDTQYF. The J gene is TRBJ2-3, the V gene TRBV21-1; the table's D call of TRBD1 was not tested on the DNA. TRBV21-1 is a pseudogene segment. CDR3 length: 17 amino acids.

V usage is TRBV5-1 and J usage is TRBJ2-2; the D gene is possibly TRBD1 (6 bases). CDR1 is SGHRS, CDR2 YFSETQ, per germline. The CDR3 totals 14 residues. Trimming shortened V by 1 base and J by 4 bases, and 8 bases separated the two germline ends. CDR3 nucleotides: TGCGCCAGCAGCTTGACAGGGCCCACCGGGGAGCTGTTTTTT. Its protein is CASSLTGPTGELFF.

The chain links TRBV7-2 to TRBJ1-2, with 7 nucleotides matching TRBD1. CDR3 length: 13 residues. Germline values: CDR1 SGHTA, CDR2 FQGNSA. V was clipped by 4 bases and J by 4 bases; unmatched bases: 3. CDR3 residues: CASSWDSLYGYTF. In DNA form, the CDR3 reads TGTGCCAGCAGCTGGGACAGCCTCTATGGCTACACCTTC.

This chain connects TRBV5-1 to TRBJ1-4; weak D call: TRBD1 (5 bases). V gave up 5 bases and J gave up 5 bases, with 13 bases separating them. This CDR3 spans 14 amino acids. Per germline, CDR1 SGHRS and CDR2 YFSETQ. CDR3 bases: TGCGCCAGCAGATTGCAGAAGGGGAATGAAAAACTGTTTTTT. It specifies CASRLQKGNEKLFF.

The J gene is TRBJ1-1, the V gene TRBV18; 10 nucleotides agree with TRBD1. The CDR3 is 17 residues long. Germline assignment: CDR1 KGHSH and CDR2 LQKENI. The junction had 8 bases not matched to a gene; V was cut back by 3 bases and J by 1 base. CDR3 nucleotide sequence: TGTGCCAGCTCACCCATGGGACAGGGGTTAACGAACACTGAAGCTTTCTTT. Translating gives CASSPMGQGLTNTEAFF.

The chain carries TRBV29-1 and TRBJ2-1, with 11 bases fitting TRBD2. The CDR3 contains 14 residues. CDR1 is SQVTM, CDR2 ANQGSEA, per germline. The junction had 5 bases not matched to a gene; V was cut back by 4 bases and J by 6 bases. CDR3 amino acids: CSVALAGGPNEQFF. CDR3 coding DNA: TGCAGCGTTGCCCTAGCGGGAGGACCCAATGAGCAGTTCTTC.

This chain connects TRBV4-3 to TRBJ2-7; TRBD1 might be the D (5 bases). Germline-derived CDR1 and CDR2 are LGHNA and YSLEER. Deletions cut 1 base from V and 6 bases from J, with 13 bases between. The CDR3 contains 14 residues. DNA for the CDR3: TGCGCCAGCAGCCAAGGGCAGGCAACAGGCGAGCAGTACTTC. Its protein product is CASSQGQATGEQYF.

This chain joins TRBV6-5 and TRBJ2-7; no clear D gene. This CDR3 contains 13 residues. Germline lookup yields CDR1 MNHEY and CDR2 SVGAGI. The V gene lost 2 bases and the J gene lost 5 bases, with 10 bases spanning the gap. CDR3 loop: CASSYEPLDEQYF. As DNA, the CDR3 is TGTGCCAGCAGTTACGAGCCCCTCGACGAGCAGTACTTC.

The J gene is TRBJ2-7, the V gene TRBV14; the D is unclear. V shed 3 bases and J shed 10 bases, with 10 bases lying between them. Germline CDR1 and CDR2: SGHDN and FVKESK. The CDR3 is 11 residues long. CDR3 in DNA: TGTGCCAGCAGCCAGAACTCCCGCCAGTACTTC. Amino acid sequence: CASSQNSRQYF. Combining the CDR3 with reference TRBV14 and TRBJ2-7 gives the whole variable domain EAGVTQFPSHSVIEKGQTVTLRCDPISGHDNLYWYRRVMGKEIKFLLHFVKESKQDESGMPNNRFLAERTGGTYSTLKVQPAELEDSGVYFCASSQNSRQYFGPGTRLTVT.

The CDR3 loop is CASSPNRNEQFF. The CDR3 DNA reads as TGTGCCAGCAGTCCAAACCGGAATGAGCAGTTCTTC. V is TRBV6-5 and J is TRBJ2-1; D is undetermined. The CDR3 contains 12 residues. V dropped 5 bases and J dropped 7 bases, with 9 bases sitting between them. Germline V lookup: CDR1 MNHEY, CDR2 SVGAGI.

Worth noting for this clone: Other DNA sequences in the same sample also yield this CDR3. V is TRBV12-3 or TRBV12-4 and J is TRBJ2-1; D is undetermined. The V and J ends lost 8 bases and 3 bases respectively, with 5 bases between them. The CDR3 has 11 amino acids. This CDR3 reads CASSLYNEQFF. The CDR3 DNA reads as TGTGCCAGCTCTCTCTACAATGAGCAGTTCTTC.

This rearrangement joins TRBV5-5 to TRBJ1-1, with TRBD1 identical over 7 bases. With 4 bases clipped from V and 10 bases from J, the junction kept 13 bases outside the gene matches. This CDR3 contains 14 residues. Per the germline V gene, CDR1 is SGHKS and CDR2 is YYEKEE (reference sequence). The CDR3 DNA sequence: TGTGCCAGCAGCGTACCCGGGACAGCATTTCGAGCTTTCTTT. This translates into CASSVPGTAFRAFF.

The sample holds one count of this clone. This sequence joins TRBV7-2 and TRBJ2-4; no clear D. Germline V gene lookup returns CDR1 SGHTA and CDR2 FQGNSA. The CDR3 has 14 amino acids. V was cut by 8 bases and J by 0 bases, with 11 bases left in between. CDR3 DNA: TGTGCCAGCCGAAACACATTAGCCAAAAACATTCAGTACTTC. Translation gives CASRNTLAKNIQYF.

Only a few counts were recorded for this clone. The chain carries TRBV5-1 and TRBJ1-2; D is unclear. Germline lookup yields CDR1 SGHRS and CDR2 YFSETQ. V shed 5 bases and J shed 4 bases, with 12 bases lying between them. CDR3 length equals 13 residues. CDR3 amino acids: CASRRSESYGYTF. Here the CDR3 DNA reads TGCGCCAGCAGAAGGAGTGAGAGCTATGGCTACACCTTC.

V usage is TRBV11-2 and J usage is TRBJ2-3; 7 bases match TRBD2. The CDR3 covers 15 residues. J gave up 0 bases and V 4 bases, and 4 bases lay outside the gene matches. Germline values: CDR1 SGHAT, CDR2 FQNNGV. The CDR3: CASSSGLVSTDTQYF. CDR3 sequence (DNA): TGTGCCAGCAGCTCCGGACTAGTGAGCACAGATACGCAGTATTTT. The full variable domain, rest sourced from reference TRBV11-2 and TRBJ2-3, is EAGVAQSPRYKIIEKRQSVAFWCNPISGHATLYWYQQILGQGPKLLIQFQNNGVVDDSQLPKDRFSAERLKGVDSTLKIQPAKLEDSAVYLCASSSGLVSTDTQYFGPGTRLTVL.